The 30 T cell receptor beta chains below all came from one sample that was sequenced in a study of T cells after yellow fever vaccination. TCRdb reprocessed the 5' RACE reads via MiXCR and lists one record per CDR3 protein. Of 610,000 or so distinct CDR3 sequences in the sample, about 12% were seen once. Sequenced here: PBMCs, sampled on the day of the yellow fever booster vaccination. All receptors derive from a man aged 30-40 years who received the YFV17D yellow fever vaccine.

The chain's CDR3 is CASSPGVAGPDYEQYF. The DNA for the CDR3 is TGTGCCAGCAGTCCCGGGGTAGCGGGGCCAGACTACGAGCAGTACTTC. The genes are TRBV7-9 and TRBJ2-7; 8 nucleotides line up with TRBD2. The junction had 13 bases not matched to a gene; V was cut back by 6 bases and J by 3 bases. CDR1 SEHNR and CDR2 FQNEAQ come from the germline V gene (reference sequence). The CDR3 has 16 amino acids.

This clonotype was picked up one time. The chain is built from TRBV6-2 or TRBV6-3 and TRBJ2-7, with D possibly matching TRBD2 (5 bases). Germline values: CDR1 MNHEY, CDR2 SVGEGT. Trimming pared 4 bases from V and 0 bases from J, leaving 16 bases between. The CDR3 consists of 16 residues. CDR3 DNA sequence: TGTGCCAGCAGTTCCCCGGTGCTCGCGGGCTCCTACGAGCAGTACTTC. This translates into CASSSPVLAGSYEQYF.

The sample holds a few counts of this clonotype. The gene calls are TRBV4-3 and TRBJ1-6, with TRBD1 matching 7 bases. The V and J ends lost 4 bases and 8 bases, in that order; junction bases with no gene match: 5. The CDR3 loop spans 14 amino acids. Looked up from germline, CDR1 is LGHNA and CDR2 is YSLEER. CDR3 loop: CASSRRQGDSPLHF. The CDR3 DNA reads TGCGCCAGCAGCCGACGACAGGGCGATTCACCCCTCCACTTT.

The chain uses TRBV19 and TRBJ2-5, with D unresolved. Looked up from germline, CDR1 is LNHDA and CDR2 is SQIVND (reference sequence). This CDR3 spans 13 amino acids. The V and J ends lost 3 bases and 1 base respectively, with 6 bases between them. The CDR3 reads CASSISIQETQYF. The CDR3 region has the DNA TGTGCCAGTAGTATTTCTATCCAAGAGACCCAGTACTTC.

This chain connects TRBV5-5 to TRBJ2-7, with TRBD1 identical over 7 bases. The trim removed 2 bases at V and 5 bases at J, leaving 1 base unmatched. The CDR3 consists of 12 residues. In germline, CDR1 is SGHKS, CDR2 YYEKEE (reference sequence). The CDR3 DNA sequence: TGTGCCAGCAGCTTAACAGGGGACGAGCAGTACTTC. Translating it yields CASSLTGDEQYF.

Only a few counts were recorded for this clonotype. V and J are TRBV28 and TRBJ2-3; 8 bases are shared with TRBD1. The CDR3 is 15 residues long. Germline loops: CDR1 MDHEN, CDR2 SYDVKM. The V gene end was trimmed by 6 bases and the J gene end by 1 base; junction bases not matched to a gene: 6. CDR3 protein: CASRTGALGTDTQYF. The CDR3 coding sequence is TGTGCCAGCAGGACAGGGGCCCTTGGCACAGATACGCAGTATTTT.

The rearrangement links TRBV6-2 or TRBV6-3 to TRBJ2-7; TRBD2 aligns across 7 bases. Per the germline V gene, CDR1 is MNHEY and CDR2 is SVGEGT. J lost 7 bases, V lost 7 bases, and 4 bases had no gene match. The CDR3 spans 11 residues. Here the CDR3 reads CASNLGGEQYF. In DNA, the CDR3 is TGTGCCAGCAACCTCGGGGGGGAGCAGTACTTC.

A word on this clonotype: A clone one base away is much larger, so this may be a read error. This chain links TRBV7-2 with TRBJ2-1; 9 nucleotides line up with TRBD2. This CDR3 has 15 amino acids. Germline trimming cut 7 bases from V and 0 bases from J; bases unmatched to any gene: 4. Germline CDR1 and CDR2: SGHTA and FQGNSA. DNA for the CDR3: TGTGCCAGCACCTTTAGCGGGAGCTCCTACAATGAGCAGTTCTTC. This encodes CASTFSGSSYNEQFF. Using reference TRBV7-2 and TRBJ2-1 for the parts outside the CDR3, the full variable domain is GAGVSQSPSNKVTEKGKDVELRCDPISGHTALYWYRQSLGQGLEFLIYFQGNSAPDKSGLPSDRFSAERTGGSVSTLTIQRTQQEDSAVYLCASTFSGSSYNEQFFGPGTRLTVL.

The chain links TRBV4-2 to TRBJ1-1, with D unresolved. Germline V gene lookup returns CDR1 LGHNA and CDR2 YNFKEQ. The CDR3 runs to 14 residues. V lost 0 bases and J 4 bases, leaving 9 bases between the germline ends. As DNA, the CDR3 is TGTGCCAGCAGCCAAGATTGGGCCCCCACTGAAGCTTTCTTT. Translating it yields CASSQDWAPTEAFF.

The rearrangement uses TRBV12-3 or TRBV12-4 and TRBJ2-2, with D hard to call. This CDR3 has 13 amino acids. Between the trimmed V and J ends, which lost 2 bases and 8 bases, there was a span of 9 bases. The CDR3 loop is CASSLMPGGELFF. CDR3 nucleotide sequence: TGTGCCAGCAGTTTAATGCCCGGTGGGGAGCTGTTTTTT.

This clonotype has more than one count but fewer than ten. The chain is built from TRBV7-2 and TRBJ1-2; 11 bases line up with TRBD1. The CDR3 contains 15 residues. Germline CDR1 SGHTA, CDR2 FQGNSA. Germline trimming cut 1 base from V and 7 bases from J; bases unmatched to any gene: 5. The CDR3 DNA reads TGTGCCAGCAGCTTAGGTGGACAGGGGGCGCTTGGCTACACCTTC. Translated, it gives CASSLGGQGALGYTF. The full variable domain, in which reference TRBV7-2 and TRBJ1-2 provide the parts outside the CDR3, is GAGVSQSPSNKVTEKGKDVELRCDPISGHTALYWYRQSLGQGLEFLIYFQGNSAPDKSGLPSDRFSAERTGGSVSTLTIQRTQQEDSAVYLCASSLGGQGALGYTFGSGTRLTVV.

The table lists this clonotype with a few counts. The J gene is TRBJ2-3, the V gene TRBV7-9; possible D gene TRBD1, 6 bases. There are 14 residues in the CDR3. Trimming took 5 bases from V and 4 from J, leaving 13 bases between them. CDR1 is SEHNR and CDR2 is FQNEAQ in the germline V gene (reference sequence). The CDR3 reads CASSPGTSPDTQYF. The CDR3 nucleotides are TGTGCCAGCAGCCCAGGGACATCGCCAGATACGCAGTATTTT.

CDR3 residues: CASSPSGGPGNTIYF. The CDR3 nucleotides read TGTGCCAGCAGCCCGAGTGGGGGCCCTGGAAACACCATATATTTT. The J gene is TRBJ1-3, the V gene TRBV7-2; possible D gene TRBD1, 6 bases. CDR1 SGHTA and CDR2 FQGNSA come from the germline V gene. CDR3 size: 15 residues. The V and J ends lost 5 bases and 2 bases respectively, with 13 bases between them.

This clonotype showed up just a few times. The gene calls are TRBV4-3 and TRBJ1-1, with 7 bases fitting TRBD1. J lost 10 bases, V lost 3 bases, and 17 bases had no gene match. Germline V gene sequence: CDR1 LGHNA, CDR2 YSLEER. The CDR3 extends over 16 amino acids. CDR3 DNA sequence: TGCGCCAGCAGCCAGGGAGCCGGGACAGCATCATTAGGAGCTTTCTTT. Its protein product is CASSQGAGTASLGAFF.

The V and J genes are TRBV6-5 and TRBJ2-1; D not certain. The ends were cut back, 2 bases at V and 3 bases at J, with 11 bases in the middle. This CDR3 comprises 15 residues. Germline CDR1 is MNHEY and CDR2 is SVGAGI. CDR3 nucleotide sequence: TGTGCCAGCAGTTACAAGAGGACGGACTACAATGAGCAGTTCTTC. It is translated as CASSYKRTDYNEQFF.

In its sample, this clonotype was seen many times. Germline and junction disagree at one end, which may indicate a read error. The chain uses TRBV29-1 and TRBJ2-3; a weak D match, TRBD2 (6 bases). The CDR3 sequence is 12 residues long. Germline values: CDR1 SQVTM, CDR2 ANQGSEA. CDR3 bases: TGCAGCGTTGAAGCGGGCTGGCCGCAGCGGGATTTT. It encodes CSVEAGWPQRDF.

This clonotype appeared a few times. The chain joins TRBV27 to TRBJ2-3; no definite D call. CDR3 length: 11 residues. The germline gives CDR1 MNHEY, CDR2 SMNVEV (reference sequence). Trimming pared 6 bases from V and 5 bases from J, leaving 6 bases between. The CDR3 DNA reads as TGTGCCAGCAGACAGATAGATACGCAGTATTTT. Amino acid sequence: CASRQIDTQYF.

The chain carries TRBV20-1 and TRBJ1-2; D unclear. V was shortened by 1 base and J by 8 bases, with 11 bases between the two germline ends. CDR1 DFQATT and CDR2 SNEGSKA come from the germline V gene (reference sequence). This CDR3 contains 12 residues. The CDR3 loop is CSARAPREGYTF. CDR3 bases: TGCAGTGCTAGAGCCCCCCGGGAGGGCTACACCTTC.

V usage is TRBV7-8 and J usage is TRBJ1-3; D is possibly TRBD1 (5 bases). Germline-derived CDR1 and CDR2 are SGHVS and FQNEAQ. There are 15 residues in the CDR3. V was pared by 4 bases and J by 2 bases, with 12 bases between. The CDR3 DNA reads TGTGCCAGCAGCTCGAGGGGTAGCCCTGGAAACACCATATATTTT. It translates to CASSSRGSPGNTIYF.

This clonotype was counted many times. This chain links TRBV5-1 with TRBJ2-7; D is perhaps TRBD2 (5 bases). The V gene's germline CDR1 is SGHRS and CDR2 YFSETQ. The CDR3 loop spans 16 amino acids. With 0 bases removed from V and 6 bases from J, the gap between germline ends came to 19 bases. The CDR3 DNA is TGCGCCAGCAGCTTGGATGGCAGGACGACTAAAGGCGAGCAGTACTTC. Encoded protein: CASSLDGRTTKGEQYF.

The chain has TRBV3-1 and TRBJ1-2; 9 nucleotides match TRBD1. This CDR3 region has 13 residues. V shed 6 bases, J shed 6 bases, and the junction held 5 bases outside the gene matches. Germline values: CDR1 LGHDT, CDR2 YNNKEL (reference sequence). CDR3 DNA sequence: TGTGCCAGCAGGGACAGGGGCTCGAATGGCTACACCTTC. It is translated as CASRDRGSNGYTF.

This clonotype showed up just a few times. The rearrangement uses TRBV18 and TRBJ2-7; TRBD1 might be the D (6 bases). CDR3 length: 13 residues. Per germline, CDR1 KGHSH and CDR2 LQKENI. V was pared by 6 bases and J by 4 bases, with 13 bases between. In DNA, the CDR3 is TGTGCCAGCTCGAATCAAGGGGGATACGAGCAGTACTTC. Amino acids: CASSNQGGYEQYF.

Only a few counts were recorded for this clonotype. The chain recombines TRBV6-4 with TRBJ1-5, with 7 positions matching TRBD1. Germline V gene lookup returns CDR1 MRHNA and CDR2 SNTAGT. J was trimmed by 4 bases and V by 9 bases; bases with no gene match: 6. This CDR3 is 13 amino acids long. This CDR3 is CASSTGVNQPQHF. CDR3 in DNA: TGTGCCAGTTCAACAGGGGTTAATCAGCCCCAGCATTTT.

The genes are TRBV20-1 and TRBJ1-2, with 8 bases fitting TRBD1. V lost 0 bases and J lost 2; bases outside the gene matches: 5. Germline V gives CDR1 DFQATT, CDR2 SNEGSKA (reference sequence). The CDR3 extends over 15 amino acids. CDR3 sequence (DNA): TGCAGTGCTAGAGACCGGACAGGGCCAAACTATGGCTACACCTTC. The encoded protein is CSARDRTGPNYGYTF.

A few counts support this clonotype. The rearrangement links TRBV3-1 to TRBJ2-5; D uncertain. The CDR3 extends over 12 amino acids. Germline CDR1 and CDR2: LGHDT and YNNKEL (reference sequence). V gave up 1 base and J gave up 13 bases, with 13 bases separating them. The CDR3 nucleotides are TGTGCCAGCAGCCAAGCCGGCCTCAGCTGGTACTTC. Protein: CASSQAGLSWYF.

This clonotype was detected a few times. V is TRBV29-1 and J is TRBJ2-5, with D possibly being TRBD1 (5 bases). The CDR3 is 13 amino acids. Trimming took off 4 bases at V and 3 bases at J, with 12 bases between the two ends. Germline values: CDR1 SQVTM, CDR2 ANQGSEA. The CDR3 region has the DNA TGCAGCGTTGCCCATACGACAGAAGAGACCCAGTACTTC. Protein product: CSVAHTTEETQYF.

This clonotype was observed a handful of times. The V gene is TRBV5-4, the J gene TRBJ2-4, with D tentatively TRBD1 or TRBD2 (7 bases each). The CDR3 is made up of 16 amino acids. V shed 4 bases and J shed 1 base, with 15 bases lying between them. Per germline, CDR1 SGHNT and CDR2 YYREEE (reference sequence). The CDR3 region is CASSPGEGAAKNIQYF. The CDR3 bases are TGTGCCAGCAGCCCGGGGGAGGGGGCGGCCAAAAACATTCAGTACTTC.

J is TRBJ2-1 and V is TRBV6-1, with 8 bases identical to TRBD1. CDR3 length: 13 amino acids. The J segment lost 9 bases and the V segment lost 6 bases, leaving 7 bases of the junction unmatched. The germline V gene encodes CDR1 MNHNS and CDR2 SASEGT. The CDR3: CASRKPGGSEQFF. Here the CDR3 DNA reads TGTGCCAGCAGAAAACCAGGGGGCAGTGAGCAGTTCTTC.

The CDR3 here is CASSQTGVLGGYTF. CDR3 DNA: TGTGCCAGCAGCCAGACAGGGGTTTTAGGCGGCTACACCTTC. The J gene is TRBJ1-2, the V gene TRBV3-1; 8 nucleotides align to TRBD1. Germline CDR1 reads LGHDT; CDR2 reads YNNKEL (reference sequence). CDR3 size: 14 residues. With V trimmed by 3 bases and J by 8 bases, 8 bases remained unmatched. Complete variable domain (other parts from reference TRBV3-1 and TRBJ1-2): DTAVSQTPKYLVTQMGNDKSIKCEQNLGHDTMYWYKQDSKKFLKIMFSYNNKELIINETVPNRFSPKSPDKAHLNLHINSLELGDSAVYFCASSQTGVLGGYTFGSGTRLTVV.

This clonotype was counted only a few times. The rearrangement joins TRBV4-3 to TRBJ1-3; D not resolved. V was pared by 0 bases and J by 2 bases, with 8 bases between. This CDR3 region has 15 residues. Germline assignment: CDR1 LGHNA and CDR2 YSLEER. CDR3 loop: CASSQDPGPGNTIYF. For the CDR3, the DNA is TGCGCCAGCAGCCAAGATCCGGGTCCTGGAAACACCATATATTTT.